The entry below describes one TCR beta chain. There is no known antigen for this receptor. No base quality information exists; no much larger clone differs at one position. The data stem from a study of metastatic and nonmetastatic thyroid tumors (dated by TCRdb to between 2020 and 2021). Looking at the study overall: Repertoires were compared across peripheral blood and tumor or nodule tissue samples from malignant and benign thyroid patients. What the research found in general, with its limitations: In both blood and tumor samples, TCR beta diversity was reported to be significantly higher in malignant tumors than in benign nodules.

No treatment had been received by any patient before thyroid surgery. Patient clinical samples collected from 2012 to 2018 were retrospectively analysed using T-cell receptor beta sequencing. The CDR3 sequence holds 18 residues, the cysteine and phenylalanine included. The read is trimmed to its CDR3 DNA, 54 bases read in frame from base 1. From a lookup of the germline V gene, CDR1 and CDR2 are WSHSY and SAAADI. The V end gives up 2 bases and the J end 6 bases, leaving 15 bases in the junction not matched to a gene. The method was PCR. The sequencer was an Illumina HiSeq 4000. High-throughput sequencing was used to profile the TCR beta-chain CDR3 region of each patient. The paper's processing steps were these. Drawing on CDR3 differences between clinicopathological groups, the researchers built a classifier meant to tell apart patients with distant-metastatic papillary thyroid cancer. The Shannon index was used to assess repertoire diversity, and the Morisita-Horn index was used to assess tumor-blood repertoire similarity. TCRdb passed the public sequencing reads through fastp at Q25 and MiXCR, retaining productive beta sequences. These V and J calls rely on TCRdb rather than the paper's analysis. The sample table contains about 39,000 clones; only one count was recorded for about 20% of them. In total, the top ten clones hold about 13% of the sample.

What was sequenced was tumor tissue. This receptor was identified in a female donor with papillary thyroid cancer or a benign thyroid nodule (not recorded which). Some clones in this sample may be carry-over from other donors' samples. The rearrangement combines TRBV10-2 with TRBJ2-1; 8 bases in between match TRBD2. The CDR3 is CASSEGVLAGPKSNEQFF. The DNA is TGCGCCAGCAGTGAGGGAGTGCTAGCGGGCCCCAAATCCAATGAGCAGTTCTTC.